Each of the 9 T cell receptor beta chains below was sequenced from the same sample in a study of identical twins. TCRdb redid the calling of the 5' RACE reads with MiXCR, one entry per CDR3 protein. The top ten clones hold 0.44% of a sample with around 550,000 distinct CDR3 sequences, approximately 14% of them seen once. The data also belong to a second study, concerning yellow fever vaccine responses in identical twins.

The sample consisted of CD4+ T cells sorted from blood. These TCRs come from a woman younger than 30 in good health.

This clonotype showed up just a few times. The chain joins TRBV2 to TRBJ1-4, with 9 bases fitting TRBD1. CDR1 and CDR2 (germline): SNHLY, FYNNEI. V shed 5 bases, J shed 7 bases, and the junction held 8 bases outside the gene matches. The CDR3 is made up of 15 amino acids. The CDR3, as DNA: TGTGCCAGCAGTAACGACGGGACAGGGTCTGAAAAACTGTTTTTT. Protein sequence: CASSNDGTGSEKLFF. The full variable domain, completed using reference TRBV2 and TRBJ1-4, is EPEVTQTPSHQVTQMGQEVILRCVPISNHLYFYWYRQILGQKVEFLVSFYNNEISEKSEIFDDQFSVERPDGSNFTLKIRSTKLEDSAMYFCASSNDGTGSEKLFFGSGTQLSVL.

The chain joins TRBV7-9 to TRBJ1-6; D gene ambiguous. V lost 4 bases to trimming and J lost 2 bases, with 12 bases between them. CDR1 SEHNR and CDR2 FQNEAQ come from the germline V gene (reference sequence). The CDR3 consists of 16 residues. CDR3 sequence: CASSSTLGPYNSPLHF. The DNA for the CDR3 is TGTGCCAGCAGCTCCACCCTCGGCCCCTATAATTCACCCCTCCACTTT. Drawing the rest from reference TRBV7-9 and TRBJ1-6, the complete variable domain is DTGVSQNPRHKITKRGQNVTFRCDPISEHNRLYWYRQTLGQGPEFLTYFQNEAQLEKSRLLSDRFSAERPKGSFSTLEIQRTEQGDSAMYLCASSSTLGPYNSPLHFGNGTRLTVT.

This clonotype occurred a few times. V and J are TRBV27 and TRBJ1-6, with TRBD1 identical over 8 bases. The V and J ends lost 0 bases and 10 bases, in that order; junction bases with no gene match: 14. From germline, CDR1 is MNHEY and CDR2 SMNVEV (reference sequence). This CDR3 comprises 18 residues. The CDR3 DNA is TGTGCCAGCAGTTTATCCTCCCCACAGACAGGGGCATTCTCACCCCTCCACTTT. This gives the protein CASSLSSPQTGAFSPLHF.

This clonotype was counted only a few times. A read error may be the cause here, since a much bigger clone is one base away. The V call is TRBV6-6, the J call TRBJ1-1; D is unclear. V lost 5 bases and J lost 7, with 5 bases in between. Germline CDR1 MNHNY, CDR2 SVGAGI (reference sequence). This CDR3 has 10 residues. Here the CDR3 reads CASSRSEAFF. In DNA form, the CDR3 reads TGTGCCAGCAGTCGGAGTGAAGCTTTCTTT.

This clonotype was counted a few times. The CDR3 sequence is CASSQTGQRTDTQYF. In DNA, the CDR3 is TGTGCCAGCAGCCAAACGGGGCAGCGCACAGATACGCAGTATTTT. This chain links TRBV4-2 with TRBJ2-3; perhaps D is TRBD1 or TRBD2 (5 bases each). CDR3 length: 15 amino acids. Germline loops: CDR1 LGHNA, CDR2 YNFKEQ. Trimming shortened V by 2 bases and J by 1 base, and 10 bases separated the two germline ends.

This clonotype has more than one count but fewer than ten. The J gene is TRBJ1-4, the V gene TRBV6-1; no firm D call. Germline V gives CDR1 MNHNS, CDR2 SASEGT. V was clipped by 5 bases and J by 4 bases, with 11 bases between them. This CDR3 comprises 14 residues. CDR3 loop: CASSMGFINEKLFF. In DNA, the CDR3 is TGTGCCAGCAGTATGGGGTTCATTAATGAAAAACTGTTTTTT.

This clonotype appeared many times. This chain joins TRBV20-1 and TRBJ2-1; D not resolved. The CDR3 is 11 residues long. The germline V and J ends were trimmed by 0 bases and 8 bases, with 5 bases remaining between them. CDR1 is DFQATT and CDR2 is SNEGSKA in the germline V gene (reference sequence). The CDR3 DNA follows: TGCAGTGCTAGAGATCTGGATGAGCAGTTCTTC. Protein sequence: CSARDLDEQFF.

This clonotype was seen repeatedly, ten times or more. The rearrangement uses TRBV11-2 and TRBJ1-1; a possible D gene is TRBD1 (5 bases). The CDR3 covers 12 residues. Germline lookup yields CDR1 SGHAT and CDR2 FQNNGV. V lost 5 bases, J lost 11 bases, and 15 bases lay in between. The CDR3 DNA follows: TGTGCCAGCAGCCGCAACAGAGGGGACGCTTTCTTT. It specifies CASSRNRGDAFF.

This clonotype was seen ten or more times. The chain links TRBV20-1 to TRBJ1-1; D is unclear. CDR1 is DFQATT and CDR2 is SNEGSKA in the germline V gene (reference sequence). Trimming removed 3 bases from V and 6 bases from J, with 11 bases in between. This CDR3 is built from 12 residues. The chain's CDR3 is CSASDGRAEAFF. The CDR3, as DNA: TGCAGTGCTAGCGACGGTCGGGCTGAAGCTTTCTTT.